The T cell receptor (beta chain) under discussion was sequenced for a study of identical twins. Study results and limitations: Insertions were reduced in abundant cord blood beta clonotypes but not in memory repertoires.

This clonotype was picked up many times. Its antigen is still unknown. Addition of a universal primer site occurred through template switching, and cDNA carried unique molecular identifiers. TCRdb independently ran MiXCR on the 5' RACE reads; one entry per CDR3 protein. The sample has approximately 210,000 distinct CDR3 sequences; 15% to 20% are singletons. The CDR3 is 12 residues long. The ends lost 6 bases at V and 8 bases at J; junction bases unmatched: 7. CDR1 is DFQATT and CDR2 is SNEGSKA in the germline V gene (reference sequence). The sample also formed part of further work on T cells expressing NK-cell markers. Per that paper: Sorted CD3+CD56-NKG2C+, CD3+CD56+NKG2C- and CD3+CD56+NKG2C+ T cells were the source of the TCR beta repertoires.

This chain uses TRBV20-1 with TRBJ1-3; TRBD1 matches at 7 bases. This receptor was obtained from a woman aged 18-29 years in good health. The sequenced material came from CD8+ T cells sorted from blood. Here the CDR3 reads CSAPARGDTIYF. The DNA for the CDR3 is TGCAGTGCCCCCGCCAGGGGGGACACCATATATTTT.